These 14 T cell receptor beta chains share one sample of origin, sequenced in a study of T-cell reconstitution after alpha-beta-depleted transplantation in children (dated by TCRdb to the mid-2010s). The sample's treatment or condition label, decoded: allogeneic hematopoietic cell transplantation with graft depleted of TCRalphabeta T cells and CD19 B cells. The library was prepared using PCR. For sequencing, an Illumina HiSeq 2500 was employed. Molecular barcoding was employed in the preparation of TCR libraries, with unique molecular identifiers being used to normalize TCRbeta repertoire quantification. TCRdb cleaned the public reads at Q25 with fastp, built clones with MiXCR and kept in-frame beta chains. Rows with one shared CDR3 protein collapse into an entry with the most common genes and DNA. The sample data list fewer than 1 million distinct CDR3 sequences, and under 20% of these were observed just once. Approximately 5% of the sample comes from the top ten.

The source material was PBMCs, mostly from graft donor cells, sampled 360 days after TCRalphabeta/CD19-depleted stem cell transplant. These receptors all stem from a male patient younger than 18 who had a stem cell transplant for acute lymphoblastic leukemia, so the T cells may come from the graft donor.

This clonotype has more than one count but fewer than ten. This chain links TRBV7-2 with TRBJ2-7; either TRBD1 or TRBD2 may fit D (5 bases each). The CDR3 has 13 residues. Germline V gene lookup returns CDR1 SGHTA and CDR2 FQGNSA. Trimming removed 7 bases from V and 3 bases from J, with 13 bases in between. Here the CDR3 DNA reads TGTGCCAGCACGGGGACCCCCGGCTACGAGCAGTACTTC. The encoded protein is CASTGTPGYEQYF.

V is TRBV3-1 and J is TRBJ2-5; 8 bases align to TRBD2. J lost 1 base, V lost 2 bases, and 12 bases had no gene match. From germline, CDR1 is LGHDT and CDR2 YNNKEL (reference sequence). This CDR3 contains 18 residues. CDR3 DNA: TGTGCCAGCAGCCAATCCCCGATTAGCGGGACGCCCCAAGAGACCCAGTACTTC. It translates to CASSQSPISGTPQETQYF.

This clonotype was counted between two and nine times. The V gene is TRBV12-3 or TRBV12-4, the J gene TRBJ1-5; unclear D gene. CDR3 length equals 14 residues. V was pared by 2 bases and J by 6 bases, with 11 bases between. The CDR3 sequence: CASSLREGSQPQHF. CDR3 in DNA: TGTGCCAGCAGTTTACGGGAGGGCAGTCAGCCCCAGCATTTT.

This clonotype was detected only a few times. This sequence joins TRBV7-9 and TRBJ1-3; D call uncertain. The CDR3 sequence is 15 residues long. The ends were cut back, 5 bases at V and 4 bases at J, with 15 bases in the middle. Germline CDR1 reads SEHNR; CDR2 reads FQNEAQ (reference sequence). CDR3 loop: CASSHPGRPGNTIYF. CDR3 bases: TGTGCCAGCAGCCATCCAGGACGCCCGGGAAACACCATATATTTT.

The chain couples TRBV6-2 or TRBV6-3 to TRBJ1-1; D unclear. Trimming removed 2 bases from V and 0 bases from J, with 10 bases in between. This CDR3 has 15 amino acids. The germline V gene encodes CDR1 MNHEY and CDR2 SVGEGT. The DNA for the CDR3 is TGTGCCAGCAGTTACCCCAGCGGGTTGAACACTGAAGCTTTCTTT. Amino acids: CASSYPSGLNTEAFF.

This chain joins TRBV2 and TRBJ1-1; 7 bases match TRBD1. V lost 9 bases and J lost 6; bases outside the gene matches: 13. This CDR3 region has 14 residues. Germline V gene data show CDR1 as SNHLY and CDR2 as FYNNEI. The CDR3 sequence: CARRDRPWMAEAFF. The CDR3 DNA is TGTGCCAGACGGGACAGACCCTGGATGGCTGAAGCTTTCTTT.

The table lists this clonotype with a few counts. This chain connects TRBV10-3 to TRBJ2-1; 10 bases fit TRBD2. Germline CDR1 reads ENHRY; CDR2 reads SYGVKD. With V trimmed by 2 bases and J by 3 bases, 4 bases remained unmatched. The CDR3 has 16 amino acids. CDR3 nucleotides: TGTGCCATCAGTGAGGTAGCGGGAGGTTACTACAATGAGCAGTTCTTC. As protein: CAISEVAGGYYNEQFF.

This clonotype was counted many times. This rearrangement joins TRBV4-1 to TRBJ2-1; D might be TRBD2 (5 bases). Germline CDR1 is MGHRA and CDR2 is YSYEKL. CDR3 length: 16 residues. V lost 1 base, J lost 0 bases, and 10 bases lay in between. CDR3 residues: CASSQGAVSSYNEQFF. The CDR3 DNA reads TGCGCCAGCAGCCAAGGAGCGGTGAGCTCCTACAATGAGCAGTTCTTC.

This clonotype turned up a few times. The chain has TRBV18 and TRBJ2-1; tentative D call: TRBD1 (5 bases). V dropped 1 base and J dropped 5 bases, with 12 bases sitting between them. Germline lookup yields CDR1 KGHSH and CDR2 LQKENI. This CDR3 contains 15 residues. The CDR3 bases are TGTGCCAGCTCACCACGCCGCAGGGCGGACAATGAGCAGTTCTTC. This codes for CASSPRRRADNEQFF.

The chain carries TRBV4-1 and TRBJ1-5; 10 bases agree with TRBD1. This CDR3 is 15 amino acids long. Germline trimming cut 3 bases from V and 6 bases from J; bases unmatched to any gene: 5. CDR1 is MGHRA, CDR2 YSYEKL, per germline. CDR3 protein: CASSHFGQGGQPQHF. The CDR3 DNA is TGCGCCAGCAGCCATTTTGGACAGGGGGGTCAGCCCCAGCATTTT.

This chain joins TRBV3-1 and TRBJ2-7; no clear D gene. This CDR3 has 14 amino acids. The V end lost 4 bases, the J end lost 6 bases, and 16 bases lay between the germline ends. Germline V gene sequence: CDR1 LGHDT, CDR2 YNNKEL (reference sequence). In DNA, the CDR3 is TGTGCCAGCAGCCCCACATCTGGCCCCGTCGAGCAGTACTTC. Protein: CASSPTSGPVEQYF.

V usage is TRBV27 and J usage is TRBJ1-1; 7 bases agree with TRBD1. Germline V gene sequence: CDR1 MNHEY, CDR2 SMNVEV (reference sequence). The CDR3 is 15 amino acids. V trimming: 3 bases; J trimming: 7 bases; junction bases outside the gene matches: 11. The CDR3 region has the DNA TGTGCCAGCAGTTTGGTACAGGGGCGAACGGATGAAGCTTTCTTT. Its translation is CASSLVQGRTDEAFF.

This clonotype was found a few times. This chain uses TRBV10-1 with TRBJ2-5; a possible D gene is TRBD2 (5 bases). The germline gives CDR1 WNHNN, CDR2 SYGVQD (reference sequence). Trimming took off 6 bases at V and 4 bases at J, with 15 bases between the two ends. The CDR3 covers 14 residues. CDR3 sequence (DNA): TGCGCCAGCAGAGGTGGGGTTCGGGGAGAGACCCAGTACTTC. This sequence encodes CASRGGVRGETQYF.

This clonotype was seen more than once but under ten times. The rearrangement links TRBV24-1 to TRBJ2-5, with 10 positions matching TRBD1. The CDR3 spans 14 residues. In germline, CDR1 is KGHDR, CDR2 SFDVKD. The trim removed 8 bases at V and 6 bases at J, leaving 8 bases unmatched. The CDR3 reads CATIFRDRGKTQYF. The CDR3 DNA follows: TGTGCCACCATCTTCCGGGACAGGGGAAAGACCCAGTACTTC.